This TCR beta chain appears in the sequencing data of a study of blood T cell repertoires in COVID-19. Study as a whole: COVID-19 samples collected from the United States, Italy and Spain covered acute and convalescent phases. T cells, B-cell-depleted T cells, or PBMCs supplied cDNA or gDNA.

This CDR3 has 13 residues. Trimming removed 4 bases at V and 0 bases at J, with 5 bases between. Germline values: CDR1 SGHTS, CDR2 YDEGEE. Clones were sequenced by immunoSEQ multiplex PCR, and TCRdb holds only the in-frame ones, with some missing. The repertoire holds hundreds of thousands of clones, around nine tenths seen once, with over 1.3% in the top ten. V usage is TRBV5-8 and J usage is TRBJ2-1; D gene uncertain. This TCR derives from a man older than 75 with acute or convalescent COVID-19. The sequenced sample consisted of peripheral blood. The CDR3 coding sequence is TGTGCCAGCAGCCGTAGCTCCTACAATGAGCAGTTCTTC. This gives the protein CASSRSSYNEQFF.